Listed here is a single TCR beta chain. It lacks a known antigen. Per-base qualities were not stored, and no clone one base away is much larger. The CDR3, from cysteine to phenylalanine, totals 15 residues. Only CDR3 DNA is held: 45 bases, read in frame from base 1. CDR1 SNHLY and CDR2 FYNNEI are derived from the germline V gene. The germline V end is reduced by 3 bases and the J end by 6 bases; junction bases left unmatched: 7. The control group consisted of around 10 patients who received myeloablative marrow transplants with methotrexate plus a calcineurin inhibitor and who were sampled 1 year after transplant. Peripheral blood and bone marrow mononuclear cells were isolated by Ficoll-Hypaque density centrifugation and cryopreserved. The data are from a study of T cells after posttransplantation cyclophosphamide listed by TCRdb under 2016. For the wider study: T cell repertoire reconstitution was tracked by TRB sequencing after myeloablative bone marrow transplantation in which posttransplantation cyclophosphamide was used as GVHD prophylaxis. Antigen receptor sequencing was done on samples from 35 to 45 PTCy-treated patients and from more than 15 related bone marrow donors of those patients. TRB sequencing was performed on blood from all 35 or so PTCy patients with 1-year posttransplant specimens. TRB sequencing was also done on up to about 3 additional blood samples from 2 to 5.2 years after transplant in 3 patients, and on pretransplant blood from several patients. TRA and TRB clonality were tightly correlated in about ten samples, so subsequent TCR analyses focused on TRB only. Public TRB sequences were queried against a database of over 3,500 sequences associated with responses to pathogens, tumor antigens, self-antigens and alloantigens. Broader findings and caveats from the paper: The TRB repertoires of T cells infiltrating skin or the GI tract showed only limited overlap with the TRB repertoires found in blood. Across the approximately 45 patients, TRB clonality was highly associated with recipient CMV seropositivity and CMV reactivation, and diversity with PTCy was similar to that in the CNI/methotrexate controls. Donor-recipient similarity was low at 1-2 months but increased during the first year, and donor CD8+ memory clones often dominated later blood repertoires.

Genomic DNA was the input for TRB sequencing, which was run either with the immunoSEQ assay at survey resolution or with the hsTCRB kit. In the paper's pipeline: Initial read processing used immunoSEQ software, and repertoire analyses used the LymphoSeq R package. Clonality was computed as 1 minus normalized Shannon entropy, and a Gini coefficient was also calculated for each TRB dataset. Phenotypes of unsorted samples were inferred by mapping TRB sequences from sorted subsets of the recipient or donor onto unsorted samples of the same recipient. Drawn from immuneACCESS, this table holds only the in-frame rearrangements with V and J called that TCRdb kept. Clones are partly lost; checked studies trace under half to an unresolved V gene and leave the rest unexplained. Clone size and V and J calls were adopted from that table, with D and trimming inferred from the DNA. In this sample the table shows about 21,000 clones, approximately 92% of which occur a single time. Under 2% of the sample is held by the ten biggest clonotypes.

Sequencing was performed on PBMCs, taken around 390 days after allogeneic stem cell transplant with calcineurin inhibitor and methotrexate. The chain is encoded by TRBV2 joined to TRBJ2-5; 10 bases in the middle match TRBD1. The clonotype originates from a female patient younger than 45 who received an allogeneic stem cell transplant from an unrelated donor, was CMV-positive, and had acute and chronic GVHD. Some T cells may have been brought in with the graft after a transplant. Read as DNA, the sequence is TGTGCCAGCAGTGAGAGGGACAGGGGACGGCAGACCCAGTACTTC. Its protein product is CASSERDRGRQTQYF.